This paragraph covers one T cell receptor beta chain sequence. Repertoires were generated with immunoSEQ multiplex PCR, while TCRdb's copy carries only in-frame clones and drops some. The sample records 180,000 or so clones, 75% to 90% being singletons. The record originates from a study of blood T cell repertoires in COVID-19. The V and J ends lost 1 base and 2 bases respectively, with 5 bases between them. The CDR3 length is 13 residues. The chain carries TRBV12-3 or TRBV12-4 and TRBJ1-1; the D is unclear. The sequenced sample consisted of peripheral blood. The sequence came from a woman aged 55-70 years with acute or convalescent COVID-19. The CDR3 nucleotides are TGTGCCAGCAGTTTAGGGCCAAACACTGAAGCTTTCTTT. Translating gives CASSLGPNTEAFF.